The 20 T cell receptor beta chains listed next were all sequenced from one sample in a study of T-cell memory formation after mild COVID-19. TCRdb fed the 5' RACE reads into MiXCR, producing one record per CDR3 protein. The repertoire has hundreds of thousands of distinct CDR3 sequences, 15% of them found once; the top ten carry about 22%. The specimen sequenced was PBMCs or a T cell subset sorted from them (not recorded which). These receptors were obtained from a man between 18 and 29 years old who had mild COVID-19 (a few samples of this study predate the infection). Cell type and time point are not known.

The chain's CDR3 is CASSARPGGGTYNEQFF. The CDR3 DNA sequence: TGTGCCAGCAGCGCTCGTCCGGGTGGAGGGACCTACAATGAGCAGTTCTTC. J is TRBJ2-1 and V is TRBV4-2, with a weak D call TRBD2 (6 bases). V lost 5 bases, J lost 2 bases, and 19 bases lay in between. This CDR3 has 17 residues. CDR1 and CDR2 (germline): LGHNA, YNFKEQ.

This clonotype was found a few times. This chain links TRBV4-1 with TRBJ2-2; D is uncertain. In germline, CDR1 is MGHRA, CDR2 YSYEKL. V dropped 1 base and J dropped 3 bases, with 6 bases sitting between them. This CDR3 is 14 amino acids long. This CDR3 is CASSQALDTGELFF. CDR3 DNA sequence: TGCGCCAGCAGCCAAGCATTGGACACCGGGGAGCTGTTTTTT.

This clonotype was counted between two and nine times. This chain uses TRBV5-5 with TRBJ1-4, with TRBD1 as a possible D gene (5 bases). The V and J ends lost 4 bases and 6 bases respectively, with 19 bases between them. Germline V CDR1 and CDR2: SGHKS, YYEKEE (reference sequence). The CDR3 sequence is 16 residues long. In DNA, the CDR3 is TGTGCCAGCAGCGGGACCGGCGGGGCTGGGGATGAAAAACTGTTTTTT. Translation: CASSGTGGAGDEKLFF.

V gene TRBV4-1 combines with J gene TRBJ1-5; possible D gene TRBD1, 6 bases. V lost 0 bases to trimming and J lost 2 bases, with 17 bases between them. The CDR3 contains 18 residues. Germline CDR1 MGHRA, CDR2 YSYEKL. CDR3 sequence: CASSQDGQQRMGNQPQHF. CDR3 DNA: TGCGCCAGCAGCCAAGATGGACAGCAGCGCATGGGCAATCAGCCCCAGCATTTT.

This clonotype was recorded many times. The chain has TRBV5-1 and TRBJ2-3, with D unclear. This CDR3 contains 12 residues. Trimming cost V 4 bases and J 6 bases, with 9 bases left between them. The germline gives CDR1 SGHRS, CDR2 YFSETQ. CDR3 DNA sequence: TGCGCCAGCAGCGCACCCGGGGATACGCAGTATTTT. Its translation: CASSAPGDTQYF. The whole variable domain, filled in from reference TRBV5-1 and TRBJ2-3, reads KAGVTQTPRYLIKTRGQQVTLSCSPISGHRSVSWYQQTPGQGLQFLFEYFSETQRNKGNFPGRFSGRQFSNSRSEMNVSTLELGDSALYLCASSAPGDTQYFGPGTRLTVL.

This clonotype was recorded a few times. The chain uses TRBV27 and TRBJ2-4; D unresolved. The CDR3 sequence is 12 residues long. The germline V and J ends were trimmed by 0 bases and 7 bases, with 4 bases remaining between them. Looked up from germline, CDR1 is MNHEY and CDR2 is SMNVEV (reference sequence). CDR3 nucleotide sequence: TGTGCCAGCAGTTTATCGGGGAACATTCAGTACTTC. It translates to CASSLSGNIQYF.

This clonotype was picked up a small number of times. The chain combines TRBV5-1 with TRBJ2-7; D may be TRBD1 (6 bases). CDR1 SGHRS and CDR2 YFSETQ come from the germline V gene. This CDR3 is 14 amino acids long. Trimming shortened V by 4 bases and J by 4 bases, and 15 bases separated the two germline ends. This CDR3 is CASSLTGTNYEQYF. CDR3 sequence (DNA): TGCGCCAGCAGCCTTACCGGGACAAATTACGAGCAGTACTTC.

This chain links TRBV6-5 with TRBJ2-5; unclear D gene. This CDR3 spans 12 amino acids. The germline CDR1 and CDR2 sequences are MNHEY and SVGAGI. Trimming stripped 5 bases from V and 4 bases from J, with 8 bases between. CDR3 region: CASSRQRETQYF. CDR3 nucleotides: TGTGCCAGCAGTCGGCAGCGAGAGACCCAGTACTTC.

The genes are TRBV3-1 and TRBJ1-5; D possibly corresponds to TRBD1 (6 bases). CDR1 and CDR2 (germline): LGHDT, YNNKEL (reference sequence). The V end lost 1 base, the J end lost 4 bases, and 8 bases lay between the germline ends. The CDR3 length is 14 residues. The CDR3 DNA follows: TGTGCCAGCAGCCAAGCAGGGGTAAATCAGCCCCAGCATTTT. It specifies CASSQAGVNQPQHF.

This clonotype was seen more than once but under ten times. V and J are TRBV6-5 and TRBJ1-2; D gene ambiguous. Germline V gene lookup returns CDR1 MNHEY and CDR2 SVGAGI. The CDR3 runs to 11 residues. The germline V and J ends were trimmed by 1 base and 7 bases, with 4 bases remaining between them. The CDR3 region is CASSYYGGYTF. As DNA, the CDR3 is TGTGCCAGCAGTTACTATGGTGGCTACACCTTC.

This clonotype was detected a few times. The chain joins TRBV9 to TRBJ1-5, with D possibly TRBD1 on 5 matching bases. CDR3 size: 14 residues. Trimming pared 0 bases from V and 6 bases from J, leaving 10 bases between. Germline V lookup: CDR1 SGDLS, CDR2 YYNGEE. CDR3 protein: CASSVGGGGQPQHF. The CDR3 nucleotides are TGTGCCAGCAGCGTAGGGGGCGGGGGTCAGCCCCAGCATTTT.

This clonotype was seen a handful of times. The rearrangement links TRBV19 to TRBJ1-5, with 10 bases matching TRBD1. Trimming took 4 bases from V and 8 from J; bases not matched to a gene: 11. This CDR3 region has 16 residues. Germline V gene sequence: CDR1 LNHDA, CDR2 SQIVND (reference sequence). The CDR3: CASSTDWDRGWEPQHF. In nucleotides, the CDR3 is TGTGCCAGTAGTACCGACTGGGACAGGGGATGGGAGCCCCAGCATTTT.

The J gene is TRBJ2-7, the V gene TRBV3-1, with D hard to call. The ends were cut back, 3 bases at V and 0 bases at J, with 9 bases in the middle. The CDR3 extends over 14 amino acids. Germline V CDR1 and CDR2: LGHDT, YNNKEL (reference sequence). The CDR3 DNA is TGTGCCAGCAGCCACCGAGCCCGCTCCTACGAGCAGTACTTC. Translated, it gives CASSHRARSYEQYF.

The chain combines TRBV2 with TRBJ1-1; maybe TRBD1 (5 bases). Germline V lookup: CDR1 SNHLY, CDR2 FYNNEI. With 6 bases removed from V and 4 bases from J, the gap between germline ends came to 12 bases. This CDR3 has 13 amino acids. The CDR3 loop reads CASRPGGTTEAFF. CDR3 DNA: TGTGCCAGCAGGCCCGGGGGGACCACTGAAGCTTTCTTT.

This chain links TRBV9 with TRBJ2-3, with D possibly being TRBD2 (5 bases). V lost 4 bases and J 7 bases, leaving 16 bases between the germline ends. The CDR3 covers 14 residues. The V gene's germline CDR1 is SGDLS and CDR2 YYNGEE. Here the CDR3 reads CASSLGLPPNTQYF. CDR3 bases: TGTGCCAGCAGCTTAGGACTGCCCCCGAATACGCAGTATTTT.

The V gene is TRBV10-3, the J gene TRBJ2-7, with D possibly called TRBD1 or TRBD2 (5 bases each). The CDR3 length is 15 residues. Germline CDR1 ENHRY, CDR2 SYGVKD. V was clipped by 6 bases and J by 0 bases, with 15 bases between them. The CDR3, as DNA: TGTGCCATCAGGGGGGATTCGTCGAGCTCCTACGAGCAGTACGTC. Protein: CAIRGDSSSSYEQYV.

This clonotype was detected only a few times. This sequence joins TRBV7-2 and TRBJ2-4; weak D call: TRBD1 (6 bases). There are 17 residues in the CDR3. Germline V lookup: CDR1 SGHTA, CDR2 FQGNSA. V dropped 4 bases and J dropped 1 base, with 17 bases sitting between them. CDR3 sequence: CASSSHRAGLAKNIQYF. CDR3 DNA: TGTGCCAGCAGCTCCCACAGGGCAGGACTCGCCAAAAACATTCAGTACTTC.

The chain employs TRBV20-1 and TRBJ2-5, with TRBD2 matching over 7 bases. CDR1 is DFQATT and CDR2 is SNEGSKA in the germline V gene (reference sequence). Unmatched junction bases numbered 10, after V lost 4 bases and J lost 2 bases. CDR3 length: 15 residues. CDR3 bases: TGCAGTGCTATGCCCGGGGGGACTTTTCAAGAGACCCAGTACTTC. Protein sequence: CSAMPGGTFQETQYF.

This rearrangement joins TRBV6-5 to TRBJ1-1, with 9 bases matching TRBD1. The V gene end was trimmed by 2 bases and the J gene end by 1 base; junction bases not matched to a gene: 2. This CDR3 comprises 15 residues. The germline V gene has CDR1 MNHEY and CDR2 SVGAGI. The CDR3 bases are TGTGCCAGCAGTTACGGACAGGGGTGGAACACTGAAGCTTTCTTT. This codes for CASSYGQGWNTEAFF.

The CDR3 region has the DNA TGTGCCATCAGTGAAGTCCAGCGGGGCTCCAATGAGCAGTTCTTC. Its protein product is CAISEVQRGSNEQFF. This chain links TRBV10-3 with TRBJ2-1; 7 bases align to TRBD2. CDR1 and CDR2 (germline): ENHRY, SYGVKD. The junction had 8 bases not matched to a gene; V was cut back by 3 bases and J by 6 bases. The CDR3 contains 15 residues.